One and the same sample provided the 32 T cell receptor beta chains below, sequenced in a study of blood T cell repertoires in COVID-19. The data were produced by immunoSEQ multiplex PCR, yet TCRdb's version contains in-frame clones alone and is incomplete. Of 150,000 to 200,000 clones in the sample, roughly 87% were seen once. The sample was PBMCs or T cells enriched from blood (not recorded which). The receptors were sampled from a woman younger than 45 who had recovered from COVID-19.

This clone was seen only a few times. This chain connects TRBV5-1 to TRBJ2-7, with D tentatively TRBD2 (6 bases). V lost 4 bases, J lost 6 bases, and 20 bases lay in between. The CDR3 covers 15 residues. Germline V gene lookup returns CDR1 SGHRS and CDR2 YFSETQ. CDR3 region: CASSPGVDPSGEQYF. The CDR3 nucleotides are TGCGCCAGCAGCCCGGGAGTGGATCCCTCGGGCGAGCAGTACTTC.

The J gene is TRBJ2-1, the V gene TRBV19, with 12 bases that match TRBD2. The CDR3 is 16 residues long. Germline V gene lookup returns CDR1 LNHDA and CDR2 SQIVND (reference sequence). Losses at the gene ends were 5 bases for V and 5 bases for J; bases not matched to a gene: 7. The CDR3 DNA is TGTGCCAGTAGTGCTGGACTAGCGGGGCCTGACAATGAGCAGTTCTTC. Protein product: CASSAGLAGPDNEQFF.

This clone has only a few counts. This CDR3 reads CASSLGVVTTGELFF. The CDR3 DNA reads TGCGCCAGCAGCTTGGGCGTGGTAACCACCGGGGAGCTGTTTTTT. J is TRBJ2-2 and V is TRBV5-1; D gene unclear. V was clipped by 0 bases and J by 4 bases, with 10 bases between them. Germline V lookup: CDR1 SGHRS, CDR2 YFSETQ. The CDR3 is 15 amino acids.

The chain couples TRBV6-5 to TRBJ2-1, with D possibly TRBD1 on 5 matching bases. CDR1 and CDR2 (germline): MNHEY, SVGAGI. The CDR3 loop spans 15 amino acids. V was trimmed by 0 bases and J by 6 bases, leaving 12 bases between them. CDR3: CASSYSKARVNEQFF. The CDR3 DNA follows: TGTGCCAGCAGTTACTCGAAGGCCAGGGTCAATGAGCAGTTCTTC.

The CDR3 nucleotides are TGTGCCAGCAGCTTAGAGGGCGGGGACTCCTACGAGCAGTACTTC. This sequence encodes CASSLEGGDSYEQYF. This chain links TRBV7-2 with TRBJ2-7; perhaps TRBD2 as D (6 bases). Trimming took off 1 base at V and 0 bases at J, with 10 bases between the two ends. Per germline, CDR1 SGHTA and CDR2 FQGNSA. The CDR3 extends over 15 amino acids.

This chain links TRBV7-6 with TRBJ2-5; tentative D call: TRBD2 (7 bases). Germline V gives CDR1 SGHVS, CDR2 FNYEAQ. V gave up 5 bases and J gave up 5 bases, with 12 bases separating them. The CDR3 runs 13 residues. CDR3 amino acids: CASSGGAEETQYF. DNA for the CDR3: TGTGCCAGCAGCGGGGGGGCGGAGGAGACCCAGTACTTC.

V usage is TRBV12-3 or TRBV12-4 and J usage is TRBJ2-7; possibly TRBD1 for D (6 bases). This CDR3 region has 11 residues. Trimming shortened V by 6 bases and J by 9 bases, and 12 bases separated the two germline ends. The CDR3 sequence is CASSPGAVQYF. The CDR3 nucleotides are TGTGCCAGCAGCCCAGGGGCAGTGCAGTACTTC.

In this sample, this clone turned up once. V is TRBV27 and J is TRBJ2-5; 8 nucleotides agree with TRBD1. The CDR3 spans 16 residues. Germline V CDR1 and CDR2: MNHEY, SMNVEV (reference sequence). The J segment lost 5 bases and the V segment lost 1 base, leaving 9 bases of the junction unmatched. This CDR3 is CASSLFPTGGRETQYF. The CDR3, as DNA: TGTGCCAGCAGTTTATTCCCTACAGGGGGTCGGGAGACCCAGTACTTC.

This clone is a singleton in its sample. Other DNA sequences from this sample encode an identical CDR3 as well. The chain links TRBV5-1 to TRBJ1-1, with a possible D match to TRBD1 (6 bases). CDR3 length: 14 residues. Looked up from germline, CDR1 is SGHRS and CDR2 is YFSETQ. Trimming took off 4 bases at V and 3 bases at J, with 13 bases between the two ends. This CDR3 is CASSPEGGDTEAFF. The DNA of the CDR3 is TGCGCCAGCAGCCCTGAGGGGGGGGACACTGAAGCTTTCTTT.

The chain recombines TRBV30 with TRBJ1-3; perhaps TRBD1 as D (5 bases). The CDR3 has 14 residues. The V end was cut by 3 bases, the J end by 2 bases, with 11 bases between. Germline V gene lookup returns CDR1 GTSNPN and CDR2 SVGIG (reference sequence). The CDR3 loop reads CAWSAAGAGNTIYF. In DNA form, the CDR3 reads TGTGCCTGGAGCGCCGCGGGGGCTGGAAACACCATATATTTT. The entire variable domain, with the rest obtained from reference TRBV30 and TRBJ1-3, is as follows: SQTIHQWPATLVQPVGSPLSLECTVEGTSNPNLYWYRQAAGRGLQLLFYSVGIGQISSEVPQNLSASRPQDRQFILSSKKLLLSDSGFYLCAWSAAGAGNTIYFGEGSWLTVV.

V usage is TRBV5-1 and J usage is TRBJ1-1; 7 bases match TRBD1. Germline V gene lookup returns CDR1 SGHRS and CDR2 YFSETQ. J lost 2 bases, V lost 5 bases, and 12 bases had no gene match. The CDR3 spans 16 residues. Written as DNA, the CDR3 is TGCGCCAGCAGACTGGGACGAACAGGGGCCAACACTGAAGCTTTCTTT. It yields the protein CASRLGRTGANTEAFF.

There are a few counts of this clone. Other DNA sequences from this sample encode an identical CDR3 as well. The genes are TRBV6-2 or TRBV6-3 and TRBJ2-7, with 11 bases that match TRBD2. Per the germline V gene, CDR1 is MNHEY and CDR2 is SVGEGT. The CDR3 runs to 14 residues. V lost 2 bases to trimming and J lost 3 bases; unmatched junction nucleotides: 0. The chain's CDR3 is CASSYGTSGYEQYF. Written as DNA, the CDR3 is TGTGCCAGCAGTTACGGGACTAGCGGCTACGAGCAGTACTTC.

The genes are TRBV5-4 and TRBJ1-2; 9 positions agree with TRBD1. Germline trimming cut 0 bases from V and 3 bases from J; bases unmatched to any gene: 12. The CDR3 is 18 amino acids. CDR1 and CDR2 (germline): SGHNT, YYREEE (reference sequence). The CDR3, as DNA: TGTGCCAGCAGCTTGGGCGGGGGGACAGGGAAGTTCGACTATGGCTACACCTTC. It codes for CASSLGGGTGKFDYGYTF.

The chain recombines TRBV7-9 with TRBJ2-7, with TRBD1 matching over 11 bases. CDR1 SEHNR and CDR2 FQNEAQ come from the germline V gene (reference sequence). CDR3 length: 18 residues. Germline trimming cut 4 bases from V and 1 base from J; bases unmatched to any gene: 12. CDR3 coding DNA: TGTGCCAGCAGCTCCGGACAGGGGGCTGCGGGACCGTCCTACGAGCAGTACTTC. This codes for CASSSGQGAAGPSYEQYF.

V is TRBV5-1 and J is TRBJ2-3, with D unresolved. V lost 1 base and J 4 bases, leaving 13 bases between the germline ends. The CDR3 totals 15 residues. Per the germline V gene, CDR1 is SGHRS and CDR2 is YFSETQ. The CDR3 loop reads CASSLTSGGPDTQYF. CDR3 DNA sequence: TGCGCCAGCAGCTTGACCTCCGGTGGTCCAGATACGCAGTATTTT.

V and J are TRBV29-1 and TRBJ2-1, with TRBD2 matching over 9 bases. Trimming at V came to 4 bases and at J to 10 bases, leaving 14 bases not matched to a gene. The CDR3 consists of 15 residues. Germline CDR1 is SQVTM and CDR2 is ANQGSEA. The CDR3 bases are TGCAGCGTTGTAAGCCCAGCGGGGGGAAAACGGGAGCAGTTCTTC. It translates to CSVVSPAGGKREQFF.

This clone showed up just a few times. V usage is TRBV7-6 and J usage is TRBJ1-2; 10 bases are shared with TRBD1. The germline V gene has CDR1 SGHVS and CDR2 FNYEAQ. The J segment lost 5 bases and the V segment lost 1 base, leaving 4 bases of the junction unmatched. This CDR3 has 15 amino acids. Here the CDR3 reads CASSLGTGGGYGYTF. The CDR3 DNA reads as TGTGCCAGCAGCTTAGGGACAGGGGGAGGGTATGGCTACACCTTC.

For the CDR3, the DNA is TGTGCCAGCAGCTCGACACCCGATTCCGCTTTCTTT. As protein: CASSSTPDSAFF. The rearrangement uses TRBV11-2 and TRBJ1-1; D ambiguous. This CDR3 comprises 12 residues. Trimming left V 4 bases short and J 11 bases short, with 14 bases between. The germline V gene encodes CDR1 SGHAT and CDR2 FQNNGV.

The CDR3 protein is CASSIDRGGYNEQFF. CDR3 in DNA: TGTGCCAGTAGTATCGACAGGGGGGGATACAATGAGCAGTTCTTC. This chain connects TRBV19 to TRBJ2-1; 9 bases align to TRBD1. The length of the CDR3 is 15 residues. Germline CDR1 is LNHDA and CDR2 is SQIVND (reference sequence). With V trimmed by 3 bases and J by 4 bases, 4 bases remained unmatched.

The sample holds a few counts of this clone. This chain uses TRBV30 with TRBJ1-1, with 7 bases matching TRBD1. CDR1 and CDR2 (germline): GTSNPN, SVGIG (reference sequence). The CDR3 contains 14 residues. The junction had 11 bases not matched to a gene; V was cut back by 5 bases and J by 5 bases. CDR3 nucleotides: TGTGCCTGGGTCTACAGGGGAGTGGGAACTGAAGCTTTCTTT. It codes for CAWVYRGVGTEAFF.

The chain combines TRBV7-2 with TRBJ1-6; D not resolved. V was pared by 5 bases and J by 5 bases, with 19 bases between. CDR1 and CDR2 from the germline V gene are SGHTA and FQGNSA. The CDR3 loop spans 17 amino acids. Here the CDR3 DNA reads TGTGCCAGCAGCACAAAGTCCGGAGCGAAGAATAATTCACCCCTCCACTTT. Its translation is CASSTKSGAKNNSPLHF.

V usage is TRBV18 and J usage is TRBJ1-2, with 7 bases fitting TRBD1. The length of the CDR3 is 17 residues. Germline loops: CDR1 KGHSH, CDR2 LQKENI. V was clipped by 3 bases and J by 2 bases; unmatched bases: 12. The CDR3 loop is CASSPLGTATKNYGYTF. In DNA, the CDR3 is TGTGCCAGCTCACCCCTCGGGACAGCGACTAAAAACTATGGCTACACCTTC.

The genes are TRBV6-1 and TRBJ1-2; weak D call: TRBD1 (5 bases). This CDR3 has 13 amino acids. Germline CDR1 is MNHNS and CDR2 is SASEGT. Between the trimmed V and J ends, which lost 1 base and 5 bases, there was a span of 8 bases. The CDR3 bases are TGTGCCAGCAGTGAAGACAGGTTTTATGGCTACACCTTC. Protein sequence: CASSEDRFYGYTF.

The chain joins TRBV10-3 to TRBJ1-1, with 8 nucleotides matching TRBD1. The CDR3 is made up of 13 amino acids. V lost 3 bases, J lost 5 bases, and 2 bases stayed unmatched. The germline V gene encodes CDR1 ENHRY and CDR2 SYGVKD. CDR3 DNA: TGTGCCATCAGTGACAGGGGGCGGACTGAAGCTTTCTTT. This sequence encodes CAISDRGRTEAFF.

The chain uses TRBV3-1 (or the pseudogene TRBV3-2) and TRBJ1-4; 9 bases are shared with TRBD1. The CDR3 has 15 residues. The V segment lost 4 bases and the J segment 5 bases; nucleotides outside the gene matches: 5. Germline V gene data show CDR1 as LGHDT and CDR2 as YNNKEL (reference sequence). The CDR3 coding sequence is TGTGCCAGCAGCCGACAGGGGGGCAGGAATGAAAAACTGTTTTTT. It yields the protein CASSRQGGRNEKLFF.

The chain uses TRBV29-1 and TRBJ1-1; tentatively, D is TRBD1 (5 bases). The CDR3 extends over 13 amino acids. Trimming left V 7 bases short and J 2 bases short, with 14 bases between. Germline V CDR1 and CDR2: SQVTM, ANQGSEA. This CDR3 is CSAGGGLNTEAFF. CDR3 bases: TGCAGCGCCGGGGGGGGTCTAAACACTGAAGCTTTCTTT.

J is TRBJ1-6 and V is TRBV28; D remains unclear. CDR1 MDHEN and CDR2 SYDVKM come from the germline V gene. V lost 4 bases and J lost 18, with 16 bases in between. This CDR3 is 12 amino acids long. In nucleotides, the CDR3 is TGTGCCAGCAGTTCCCTCGACTGGCACTCCCACTTT. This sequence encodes CASSSLDWHSHF.

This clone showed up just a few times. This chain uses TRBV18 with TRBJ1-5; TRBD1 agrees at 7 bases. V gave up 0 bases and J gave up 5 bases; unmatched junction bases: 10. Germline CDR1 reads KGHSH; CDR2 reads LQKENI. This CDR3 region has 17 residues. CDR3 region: CASSPPGIRDSDQPQHF. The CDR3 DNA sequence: TGTGCCAGCTCACCACCAGGGATCCGGGACAGTGATCAGCCCCAGCATTTT.

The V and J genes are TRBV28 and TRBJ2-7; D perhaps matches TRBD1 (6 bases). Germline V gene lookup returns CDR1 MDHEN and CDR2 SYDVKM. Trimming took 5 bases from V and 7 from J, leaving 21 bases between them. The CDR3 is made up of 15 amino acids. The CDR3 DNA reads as TGTGCCAGCAGTCCCCTAGGTAATAGTAGGGGGGAGCAGTACTTC. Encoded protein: CASSPLGNSRGEQYF.

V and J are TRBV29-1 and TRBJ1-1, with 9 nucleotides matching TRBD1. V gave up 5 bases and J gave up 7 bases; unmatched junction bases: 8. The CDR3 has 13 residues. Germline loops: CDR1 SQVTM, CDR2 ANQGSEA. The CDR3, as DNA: TGCAGCGTTCGTCAGGACAGGGGTGTTGAAGCTTTCTTT. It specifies CSVRQDRGVEAFF.

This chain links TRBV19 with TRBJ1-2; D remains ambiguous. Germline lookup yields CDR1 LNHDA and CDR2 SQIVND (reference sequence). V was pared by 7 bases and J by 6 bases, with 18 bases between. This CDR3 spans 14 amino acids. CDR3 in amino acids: CASTPHGGPDGYTF. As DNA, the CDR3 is TGTGCCAGTACTCCTCACGGAGGACCTGATGGCTACACCTTC.

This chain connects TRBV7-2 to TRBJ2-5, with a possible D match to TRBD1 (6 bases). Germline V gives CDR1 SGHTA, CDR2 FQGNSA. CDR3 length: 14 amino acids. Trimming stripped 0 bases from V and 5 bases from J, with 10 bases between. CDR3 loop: CASSLAGTTETQYF. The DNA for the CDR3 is TGTGCCAGCAGCTTAGCGGGGACAACGGAGACCCAGTACTTC.